Each of the 9 T cell receptor beta chains below was sequenced from the same sample in a study of human T cells and chemical hapten exposure. Each CDR3 protein is one row after TCRdb ran MiXCR on the RACE reads. The sample has 45,000 to 60,000 distinct CDR3 sequences; over 8% are singletons. Described time point: pre-sensitization, week 0. Treatment given: therapeutic diphenylcyclopropenone sensitization with weekly scalp DPC. Sequencing was performed on whole blood, taken in connection with sensitization to the hapten diphenylcyclopropenone (DPC). These receptors all come from a woman aged 40 to 50 with alopecia areata. Some clones in this sample may be carry-over from other donors' samples.

V is TRBV7-9 and J is TRBJ1-5; the D gene is possibly TRBD1 (6 bases). This CDR3 spans 12 amino acids. Germline loops: CDR1 SEHNR, CDR2 FQNEAQ (reference sequence). Trimming pared 5 bases from V and 9 bases from J, leaving 11 bases between. The chain's CDR3 is CASSMGQRPQHF. The CDR3, as DNA: TGTGCCAGCAGCATGGGACAACGGCCCCAGCATTTT.

This clonotype showed up many times. The rearrangement joins TRBV7-2 to TRBJ2-6; TRBD2 matches 7 bases. Per the germline V gene, CDR1 is SGHTA and CDR2 is FQGNSA. This CDR3 is built from 18 residues. Germline trimming cut 4 bases from V and 1 base from J; bases unmatched to any gene: 10. The CDR3 reads CASSSPGGRRSGANVLTF. The CDR3 DNA reads as TGTGCCAGCAGCTCCCCGGGAGGACGGAGGTCTGGGGCCAACGTCCTGACTTTC.

This clonotype was observed many times. The rearrangement uses TRBV7-6 and TRBJ2-1; D not resolved. This CDR3 spans 16 amino acids. Trimming took 0 bases from V and 11 from J, leaving 20 bases between them. Germline CDR1 reads SGHVS; CDR2 reads FNYEAQ. The CDR3 reads CASSLAAGRGREQQFF. Here the CDR3 DNA reads TGTGCCAGCAGCTTAGCGGCTGGACGCGGACGTGAACAGCAGTTCTTC.

The genes are TRBV28 and TRBJ2-7; D might be TRBD1 or TRBD2, each matching 5 bases. The CDR3 extends over 13 amino acids. Between the trimmed V and J ends, which lost 3 bases and 4 bases, there was a span of 10 bases. CDR1 MDHEN and CDR2 SYDVKM come from the germline V gene. CDR3 residues: CASSLGVWYEQYF. In nucleotides, the CDR3 is TGTGCCAGCAGTTTGGGGGTTTGGTACGAGCAGTACTTC.

In this sample, this clonotype turned up many times. The V and J genes are TRBV20-1 and TRBJ1-5, with 9 positions matching TRBD1. CDR1 and CDR2 (germline): DFQATT, SNEGSKA (reference sequence). The CDR3 is 14 amino acids. V gave up 6 bases and J gave up 2 bases; unmatched junction bases: 5. The CDR3 DNA sequence: TGCAGTGCGAGGGACAGGGCGGGCAATCAGCCCCAGCATTTT. This encodes CSARDRAGNQPQHF.

This clonotype has at least ten counts. The rearrangement links TRBV30 to TRBJ2-3; D perhaps matches TRBD2 (6 bases). The germline V gene encodes CDR1 GTSNPN and CDR2 SVGIG (reference sequence). V lost 3 bases to trimming and J lost 0 bases, with 10 bases between them. This CDR3 has 14 amino acids. CDR3 amino acids: CAWREEGSTDTQYF. The CDR3 nucleotides read TGTGCCTGGAGGGAGGAGGGGAGCACAGATACGCAGTATTTT.

The genes are TRBV20-1 and TRBJ2-3; TRBD2 matches 10 bases. CDR3 length: 13 residues. From germline, CDR1 is DFQATT and CDR2 SNEGSKA (reference sequence). The V gene end was trimmed by 6 bases and the J gene end by 6 bases; junction bases not matched to a gene: 6. The chain's CDR3 is CSASGGALDTQYF. The CDR3 DNA is TGCAGTGCCAGCGGGGGGGCCCTGGATACGCAGTATTTT.

This clonotype occurred many times. In DNA, the CDR3 is TGTGCCAGCAGGATGGGGGGGAGCTCCTACGAGCAGTACTTC. Amino acids: CASRMGGSSYEQYF. The J gene is TRBJ2-7, the V gene TRBV27, with 7 positions matching TRBD2. This CDR3 contains 14 residues. Germline assignment: CDR1 MNHEY and CDR2 SMNVEV (reference sequence). The ends lost 6 bases at V and 0 bases at J; junction bases unmatched: 5.

Remarks on this clonotype: One base away lies a much larger clone, so this may be a sequencing read error. The V call is TRBV7-6, the J call TRBJ1-3; maybe TRBD1 (6 bases). The germline V gene encodes CDR1 SGHVS and CDR2 FNYEAQ. The CDR3 covers 18 residues. In DNA, the CDR3 is TGTGCCAGCAGCTTGGACCCAGCAGGGGCAATACGTGGATACACCATATATTTT. The encoded protein is CASSLDPAGAIRGYTIYF.